These 31 T cell receptor beta chains came from one sample sequenced in a study of blood T cell repertoires in COVID-19. TCRdb's copy holds only in-frame clones and misses some; the assay was immunoSEQ multiplex PCR. The sample includes 110,000 to 150,000 clones, 60% to 85% seen only once; the top ten take 8.6%. Sequencing was performed on peripheral blood. The receptors were sampled from a man in his fifties with active or convalescent COVID-19.

The chain employs TRBV28 and TRBJ1-2; TRBD1 matches 12 bases. Germline CDR1 is MDHEN and CDR2 is SYDVKM. With V trimmed by 6 bases and J by 8 bases, 13 bases remained unmatched. CDR3 length: 16 residues. CDR3 sequence (DNA): TGTGCCAGCAGATCCCCCGGGACAGGGGGCGGTTGGGGCTACACCTTC. Protein: CASRSPGTGGGWGYTF.

This clone came up once. The chain uses TRBV24-1 and TRBJ2-5; 7 bases map to TRBD1. V was clipped by 4 bases and J by 1 base; unmatched bases: 2. The germline V gene has CDR1 KGHDR and CDR2 SFDVKD. CDR3 size: 14 residues. CDR3 nucleotide sequence: TGTGCCACCAGTGAATCAGGGGGCCAAGAGACCCAGTACTTC. Translating it yields CATSESGGQETQYF.

This clone has just a few counts. The rearrangement uses TRBV5-8 and TRBJ1-4; D unresolved. Trimming left V 4 bases short and J 0 bases short, with 10 bases between. The germline V gene has CDR1 SGHTS and CDR2 YDEGEE. This CDR3 is built from 15 residues. CDR3 coding DNA: TGTGCCAGCAGCAAAGGGAGCGCAACTAATGAAAAACTGTTTTTT. This gives the protein CASSKGSATNEKLFF.

The chain links TRBV4-2 to TRBJ2-5; 9 bases fit TRBD1. Trimming took 3 bases from V and 4 from J; bases not matched to a gene: 3. Germline CDR1 reads LGHNA; CDR2 reads YNFKEQ. This CDR3 has 14 residues. The CDR3 DNA reads as TGTGCCAGCAGCCAGACAGGGGGATTAGAGACCCAGTACTTC. This translates into CASSQTGGLETQYF.

This chain links TRBV6-6 with TRBJ2-5; D perhaps matches TRBD2 (5 bases). The CDR3 consists of 13 residues. The germline gives CDR1 MNHNY, CDR2 SVGAGI (reference sequence). V shed 3 bases and J shed 5 bases, with 10 bases lying between them. The CDR3 spells CASSYTSWETQYF. The CDR3 DNA reads as TGTGCCAGCAGTTATACTAGTTGGGAGACCCAGTACTTC.

J is TRBJ2-7 and V is TRBV5-1; 7 bases are shared with TRBD1. Germline loops: CDR1 SGHRS, CDR2 YFSETQ. Trimming cost V 0 bases and J 6 bases; bases outside gene matches: 6. The length of the CDR3 is 14 residues. CDR3 nucleotide sequence: TGCGCCAGCAGCTTGGTGGGGACAGACCTCGAGCAGTACTTC. It encodes CASSLVGTDLEQYF.

Only a few counts were recorded for this clone. The CDR3 bases are TGTGCCAGCAGTGAATCCCGGACAGGGGGAACTGAAGCTTTCTTT. It encodes CASSESRTGGTEAFF. The chain has TRBV25-1 and TRBJ1-1; 10 bases agree with TRBD1. J gave up 5 bases and V 1 base, and 4 bases lay outside the gene matches. CDR1 MGHDK and CDR2 SYGVNS come from the germline V gene. The CDR3 is made up of 15 amino acids.

The chain links TRBV7-9 to TRBJ2-6, with a weak D call TRBD1 (5 bases). The CDR3 length is 19 residues. Looked up from germline, CDR1 is SEHNR and CDR2 is FQNEAQ (reference sequence). V gave up 0 bases and J gave up 0 bases, with 15 bases separating them. CDR3 residues: CASSLASTDQPSGANVLTF. The CDR3 DNA reads TGTGCCAGCAGCTTAGCCTCGACAGATCAGCCCTCTGGGGCCAACGTCCTGACTTTC. The variable domain in full, completed from reference TRBV7-9 and TRBJ2-6, reads DTGVSQNPRHKITKRGQNVTFRCDPISEHNRLYWYRQTLGQGPEFLTYFQNEAQLEKSRLLSDRFSAERPKGSFSTLEIQRTEQGDSAMYLCASSLASTDQPSGANVLTFGAGSRLTVL.

The V and J genes are TRBV7-2 and TRBJ2-2; D is unclear. V lost 4 bases and J lost 2, with 14 bases in between. The CDR3 is 16 amino acids. CDR1 is SGHTA, CDR2 FQGNSA, per germline. The CDR3 is CASSSVGSFNTGELFF. The CDR3 DNA reads TGTGCCAGCAGCTCCGTCGGGTCTTTCAACACCGGGGAGCTGTTTTTT.

The J gene is TRBJ2-7, the V gene TRBV27; TRBD1 matches 9 bases. The CDR3 runs to 14 residues. V lost 5 bases, J lost 5 bases, and 7 bases stayed unmatched. Germline CDR1 is MNHEY and CDR2 is SMNVEV (reference sequence). CDR3 loop: CASSKQGANDEQYF. CDR3 in DNA: TGTGCCAGCAGTAAACAGGGGGCTAACGACGAGCAGTACTTC.

A word on this clone: An end of the junction differs from the germline gene, which may be a read error. In the same sample, other DNA sequences code for this CDR3. V gene TRBV3-1 (or the pseudogene TRBV3-2) combines with J gene TRBJ1-5; D is ambiguous. CDR3 length equals 13 residues. Germline-derived CDR1 and CDR2 are LGHDT and YNNKEL (reference sequence). CDR3 bases: TGCGCCAGCAGCCAAGATCAACTTCAGCCCCAGCATTTT. As protein: CASSQDQLQPQHF.

The chain couples TRBV6-5 to TRBJ2-1; TRBD2 agrees at 9 bases. The V segment lost 4 bases and the J segment 7 bases; nucleotides outside the gene matches: 8. Looked up from germline, CDR1 is MNHEY and CDR2 is SVGAGI. CDR3 size: 15 residues. CDR3 loop: CASSFLAGVGNEQFF. The CDR3 DNA reads TGTGCCAGCAGTTTTTTAGCGGGAGTCGGGAATGAGCAGTTCTTC.

CDR3 residues: CASSLKGQPNEKLFF. CDR3 coding DNA: TGTGCCAGCAGCCTCAAGGGACAGCCTAATGAAAAACTGTTTTTT. The J gene is TRBJ1-4, the V gene TRBV28, with 7 bases identical to TRBD1. Germline V gene lookup returns CDR1 MDHEN and CDR2 SYDVKM. After removal of 6 bases from V and 3 bases from J, the junction contained 7 bases not matched to a gene. This CDR3 is 15 amino acids long.

On this clone itself: Mismatch with germline at one junction end may stem from a read error. In DNA form, the CDR3 reads TGTGCTAGCAGCTTAGATCTTAACAGCATTAAGGGGGAGACCCAGTACTTC. The encoded protein is CASSLDLNSIKGETQYF. The rearrangement joins TRBV7-7 to TRBJ2-5; D is possibly TRBD1 (5 bases). In germline, CDR1 is SSHAT, CDR2 FNYEAQ (reference sequence). CDR3 length: 17 amino acids.

The chain is built from TRBV5-4 and TRBJ2-7; the D is unclear. Germline-derived CDR1 and CDR2 are SGHNT and YYREEE (reference sequence). The CDR3 totals 15 residues. V lost 0 bases to trimming and J lost 3 bases, with 13 bases between them. The CDR3 loop reads CASSLVPELSYEQYF. DNA of the CDR3: TGTGCCAGCAGCTTGGTGCCGGAGCTAAGCTACGAGCAGTACTTC.

The chain has TRBV10-2 and TRBJ2-7, with unresolved D. The CDR3 consists of 13 residues. V gave up 5 bases and J gave up 4 bases, with 12 bases separating them. Germline loops: CDR1 WSHSY, CDR2 SAAADI. CDR3 nucleotide sequence: TGCGCCAGCAGTTTGGCAGGCCATTACGAGCAGTACTTC. Translation gives CASSLAGHYEQYF.

This chain connects TRBV9 to TRBJ1-1; 8 bases fit TRBD1. V lost 4 bases, J lost 6 bases, and 11 bases stayed unmatched. The CDR3 length is 15 residues. Germline V gene lookup returns CDR1 SGDLS and CDR2 YYNGEE. CDR3 protein: CASSLTIGTGAEAFF. The DNA for the CDR3 is TGTGCCAGCAGCCTTACCATCGGGACAGGAGCTGAAGCTTTCTTT.

The CDR3, as DNA: TGTGCCAGTAGTATCCCGACAGGGAATACCATATATTTT. This codes for CASSIPTGNTIYF. The genes are TRBV19 and TRBJ1-3, with TRBD1 matching over 7 bases. The CDR3 has 13 residues. Germline loops: CDR1 LNHDA, CDR2 SQIVND (reference sequence). V dropped 3 bases and J dropped 10; count of bases not matched to a gene: 6. The full variable domain, completed using reference TRBV19 and TRBJ1-3, is DGGITQSPKYLFRKEGQNVTLSCEQNLNHDAMYWYRQDPGQGLRLIYYSQIVNDFQKGDIAEGYSVSREKKESFPLTVTSAQKNPTAFYLCASSIPTGNTIYFGEGSWLTVV.

For the CDR3, the DNA is TGTGCCAGCAGCTCGGGACAGGGGAATTCACCCCTCCACTTT. Residues: CASSSGQGNSPLHF. V gene TRBV9 combines with J gene TRBJ1-6; 10 bases map to TRBD1. V was pared by 4 bases and J by 7 bases, with 2 bases of the junction left unmatched. The germline CDR1 and CDR2 sequences are SGDLS and YYNGEE. The CDR3 length is 14 residues.

Turning to this clone: The junction differs from germline at one of its ends, possibly a read error. The chain has TRBV3-1 (or the pseudogene TRBV3-2) and TRBJ1-6, with D tentatively TRBD1 (5 bases). CDR1 and CDR2 from the germline V gene are LGHDT and YNNKEL (reference sequence). CDR3 length: 14 residues. The CDR3 DNA reads as TGTGCCAGCAGCCCTCGACAGAATAATTCGCCCCTCCACTTT. Encoded protein: CASSPRQNNSPLHF.

V gene TRBV7-2 combines with J gene TRBJ1-5; 7 bases align to TRBD1. The CDR3 is made up of 13 amino acids. V trimming: 4 bases; J trimming: 7 bases; junction bases outside the gene matches: 4. CDR1 and CDR2 (germline): SGHTA, FQGNSA. The CDR3 loop is CASSSLQGQPQHF. DNA for the CDR3: TGTGCCAGCAGCTCATTACAGGGGCAGCCCCAGCATTTT.

This clone came up once. This chain links TRBV20-1 with TRBJ1-1; D gene unclear. Trimming took off 3 bases at V and 2 bases at J, with 4 bases between the two ends. CDR3 size: 11 residues. The germline gives CDR1 DFQATT, CDR2 SNEGSKA (reference sequence). The DNA for the CDR3 is TGCAGTGCTAGCTACAACACTGAAGCTTTCTTT. The encoded protein is CSASYNTEAFF.

This clone was seen ten or more times. This chain links TRBV5-1 with TRBJ1-2, with 7 bases lining up with TRBD1. Trimming removed 4 bases from V and 1 base from J; junction bases left unmatched: 10. The CDR3 contains 16 residues. The germline gives CDR1 SGHRS, CDR2 YFSETQ. The CDR3: CASSPTGTVLNYGYTF. In DNA, the CDR3 is TGCGCCAGCAGCCCGACCGGGACAGTCCTTAACTATGGCTACACCTTC.

The chain combines TRBV7-3 with TRBJ2-2; 11 nucleotides match TRBD1. Germline CDR1 and CDR2: SGHTA and FQGTGA. The CDR3 runs 15 residues. J gave up 4 bases and V 5 bases, and 3 bases lay outside the gene matches. The CDR3 loop reads CASSQGTGGTGELFF. Written as DNA, the CDR3 is TGTGCCAGCAGCCAAGGGACAGGGGGCACCGGGGAGCTGTTTTTT.

This clone was detected once. The J gene is TRBJ2-5, the V gene TRBV11-2; 7 positions match TRBD1. V lost 2 bases, J lost 4 bases, and 1 base stayed unmatched. This CDR3 contains 13 residues. CDR1 and CDR2 (germline): SGHAT, FQNNGV. The CDR3 protein is CASSLNRGETQYF. The CDR3 region has the DNA TGTGCCAGCAGCTTAAACAGGGGAGAGACCCAGTACTTC.

The CDR3 loop reads CSFGTGNTGELFF. CDR3 DNA sequence: TGCAGCTTCGGGACAGGGAACACCGGGGAGCTGTTTTTT. The J gene is TRBJ2-2, the V gene TRBV29-1, with 8 positions matching TRBD1. V shed 8 bases and J 1 base; nucleotides not matched to a gene: 3. This CDR3 comprises 13 residues. Germline assignment: CDR1 SQVTM and CDR2 ANQGSEA.

The chain carries TRBV7-2 and TRBJ1-6; 7 positions agree with TRBD1. Germline-derived CDR1 and CDR2 are SGHTA and FQGNSA. The CDR3 spans 16 residues. J gave up 5 bases and V 2 bases, and 6 bases lay outside the gene matches. CDR3 DNA: TGTGCCAGCAGCTTAAATGCAGGGGGGAATAATTCACCCCTCCACTTT. It encodes CASSLNAGGNNSPLHF.

V is TRBV28 and J is TRBJ2-7; TRBD1 matches 8 bases. Looked up from germline, CDR1 is MDHEN and CDR2 is SYDVKM. Unmatched junction bases numbered 13, after V lost 8 bases and J lost 4 bases. The CDR3 consists of 15 residues. For the CDR3, the DNA is TGTGCCAGCCTCGGGGGTGACAGGGGACTGTACGAGCAGTACTTC. This codes for CASLGGDRGLYEQYF.

The chain uses TRBV19 and TRBJ2-1; TRBD2 matches 11 bases. This CDR3 has 15 amino acids. Per germline, CDR1 LNHDA and CDR2 SQIVND (reference sequence). J was trimmed by 1 base and V by 8 bases; bases with no gene match: 4. The CDR3 DNA reads as TGTGCCAGTGTAATAGCGGGAGGGTCCTACAATGAGCAGTTCTTC. Translation: CASVIAGGSYNEQFF.

The chain employs TRBV2 and TRBJ2-3; a possible D gene is TRBD2 (6 bases). This CDR3 is built from 15 residues. V was pared by 3 bases and J by 3 bases, with 13 bases between. Per the germline V gene, CDR1 is SNHLY and CDR2 is FYNNEI. CDR3: CASSELRAGTDTQYF. The CDR3 DNA follows: TGTGCCAGCAGTGAGTTGCGCGCGGGAACAGATACGCAGTATTTT.

The chain has TRBV3-1 (or the pseudogene TRBV3-2) and TRBJ1-5; D gene ambiguous. Germline V lookup: CDR1 LGHDT, CDR2 YNNKEL (reference sequence). The germline V and J ends were trimmed by 4 bases and 3 bases, with 16 bases remaining between them. This CDR3 region has 16 residues. The CDR3 sequence is CASSPRGSPHNQPQHF. CDR3 nucleotides: TGTGCCAGCAGCCCCCGGGGTTCGCCTCACAATCAGCCCCAGCATTTT.